The T cell receptor beta chain described here comes from a study of shared clonotypes between healthy human individuals. About the research overall: With ages of 18 to 49, the donors were two women and three men.

This clone appeared a single time. The CDR3 has 15 residues. Germline CDR1 SEHNR, CDR2 FQNEAQ (reference sequence). V dropped 5 bases and J dropped 10; count of bases not matched to a gene: 11. From CD4+ cells came CD45RA+ naive and CD45RA-negative memory subsets. Assay: immunoSEQ multiplex PCR; the TCRdb copy retains only in-frame clones and omits some. The sample records about 1 million clones, 75% being singletons. Sequenced sample: memory CD4+ T cells sorted from blood. The subset denotes: CD45RA-negative fraction. This chain links TRBV7-9 with TRBJ1-6, with 7 bases aligning to TRBD1. The clonotype originates from a man younger than 35 in good health. The CDR3 sequence: CASSPRRDRPSPLHF. In DNA form, the CDR3 reads TGTGCCAGCAGCCCCCGGCGGGACAGACCCTCACCCCTCCACTTT.